This TCR beta chain was observed in a study of blood T cell repertoires in COVID-19. Looking at the study overall: Samples representing acute and convalescent COVID-19 were sourced from the United States, Italy and Spain. PBMCs, B-cell-depleted T cells, or T cells provided the cDNA or gDNA that made up the material.

The CDR3 runs 13 residues. Trimming shortened V by 3 bases and J by 8 bases, and 11 bases separated the two germline ends. Germline assignment: CDR1 ENHRY and CDR2 SYGVKD. In the original analysis: Reference gene primer amplification in the assay estimated nucleated cell counts. Assay used: immunoSEQ multiplex PCR; TCRdb lists only in-frame clones, some missing. The V and J calls and clone size were taken over from that table, and D and trimming were inferred from the DNA. The data hold approximately 400,000 clones, with about 90% observed a single time. The clonotype originates from a man aged 35-49 years with acute or convalescent COVID-19. The sample comprised peripheral blood. The chain links TRBV10-3 to TRBJ2-1; no reliable D call. The CDR3 region is CAISDLRADEQFF. The CDR3 DNA reads TGTGCCATCAGTGACCTCCGAGCCGATGAGCAGTTCTTC.